Described below is a single T cell receptor (beta chain) sequence and its context. These data belong to a study of blood T cell repertoires in COVID-19. The wider study: COVID-19 samples from acute and convalescent phases originated in the United States, Italy and Spain. From T cells, B-cell-depleted T cells, or PBMCs came the material, which was cDNA or gDNA.

Per the study methods: Nucleated cell number was recorded as an estimate derived from reference gene primer amplification. TCRdb's table, derived via immunoSEQ multiplex PCR, lists solely in-frame clones and lacks some. That table furnishes V, J and clone size, whereas the DNA furnished D and trimming. The table lists 250,000 to 300,000 clones, about 86% of them singletons, with around 3.6% in the top ten. The source of this sequence is a man younger than 35 with active or convalescent COVID-19. Sample: peripheral blood.

CDR3 amino acids: CASSLSLAGPGSYEQYF. CDR3 bases: TGTGCCAGCAGCCTTTCACTAGCGGGCCCAGGATCCTACGAGCAGTACTTC. The chain carries TRBV7-2 and TRBJ2-7, with 9 bases fitting TRBD2. This CDR3 comprises 17 residues. Trimming at V came to 5 bases and at J to 1 base, leaving 12 bases not matched to a gene. The V gene's germline CDR1 is SGHTA and CDR2 FQGNSA.